This TCR beta chain came from a study of T cell clonotyping in hematopoietic cell transplantation. Findings and limits, study-wide: Higher Inverse Simpson Index values in graft donor and pretransplant recipient predicted broader posttransplant TCR diversity. After transplant, recipient diversity fell while pathologically expanded clonotypes grew through day 180. No sorting was done, leaving CD4 and CD8 contributions mixed.

Here immunoSEQ multiplex PCR was the method, and the copy in TCRdb shows in-frame clones only, minus some. Of 35,000 to 45,000 clones detected, roughly 94% appear once; the ten largest clones hold more than 0.7%. The germline V gene has CDR1 DFQATT and CDR2 SNEGSKA (reference sequence). The J segment lost 4 bases and the V segment lost 8 bases, leaving 4 bases of the junction unmatched. The CDR3 has 11 amino acids. To note about this clone: Antigen unknown.

The chain couples TRBV20-1 to TRBJ1-2; 7 bases fit TRBD1. The clonotype was recovered from a woman in her forties or fifties in good health. Some clones in this sample may be carry-over from other donors' samples. The sequencing input was peripheral blood mononuclear cells. CDR3 sequence reads: CSQGQIYGYTF. Here the CDR3 DNA reads TGCAGTCAGGGACAGATCTATGGCTACACCTTC.